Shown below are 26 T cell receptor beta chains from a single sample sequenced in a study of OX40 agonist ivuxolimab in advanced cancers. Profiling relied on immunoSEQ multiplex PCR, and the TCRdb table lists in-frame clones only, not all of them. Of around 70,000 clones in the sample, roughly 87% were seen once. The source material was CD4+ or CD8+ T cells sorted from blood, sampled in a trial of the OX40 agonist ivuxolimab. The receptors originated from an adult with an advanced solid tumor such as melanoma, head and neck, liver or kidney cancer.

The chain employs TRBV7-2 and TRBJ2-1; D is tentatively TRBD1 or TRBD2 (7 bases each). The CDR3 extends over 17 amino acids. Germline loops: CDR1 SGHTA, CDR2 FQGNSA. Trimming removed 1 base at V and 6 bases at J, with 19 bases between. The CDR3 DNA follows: TGTGCCAGCAGCTTAGTGGGCAGGGGGGGAGGTCGCAATGAGCAGTTCTTC. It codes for CASSLVGRGGGRNEQFF.

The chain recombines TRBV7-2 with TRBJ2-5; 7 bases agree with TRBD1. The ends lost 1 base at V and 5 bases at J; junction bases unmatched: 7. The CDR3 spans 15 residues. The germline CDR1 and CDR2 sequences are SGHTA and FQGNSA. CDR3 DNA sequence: TGTGCCAGCAGCTTAGTCCCGGGACAGTGGGAGACCCAGTACTTC. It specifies CASSLVPGQWETQYF.

The CDR3 loop reads CASREWDLNTGELFF. DNA for the CDR3: TGTGCCAGCAGGGAATGGGACTTGAACACCGGGGAGCTGTTTTTT. The V and J genes are TRBV6-4 and TRBJ2-2; tentatively, D is TRBD2 (6 bases). Germline CDR1 reads MRHNA; CDR2 reads SNTAGT. This CDR3 has 15 residues. V gave up 6 bases and J gave up 1 base, with 12 bases separating them.

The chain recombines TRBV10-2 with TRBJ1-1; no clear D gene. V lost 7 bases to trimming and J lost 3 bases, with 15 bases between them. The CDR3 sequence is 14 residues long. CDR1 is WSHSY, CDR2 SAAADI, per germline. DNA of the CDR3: TGCGCCAGCACCCTGGCTCGTTGGGACACTGAAGCTTTCTTT. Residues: CASTLARWDTEAFF.

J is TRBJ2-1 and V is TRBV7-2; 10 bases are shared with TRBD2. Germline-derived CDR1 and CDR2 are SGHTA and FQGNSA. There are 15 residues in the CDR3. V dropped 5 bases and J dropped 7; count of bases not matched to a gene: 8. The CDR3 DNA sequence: TGTGCCAGCAGCCACCCAGCGGGAGGGCGGAATGAGCAGTTCTTC. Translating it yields CASSHPAGGRNEQFF.

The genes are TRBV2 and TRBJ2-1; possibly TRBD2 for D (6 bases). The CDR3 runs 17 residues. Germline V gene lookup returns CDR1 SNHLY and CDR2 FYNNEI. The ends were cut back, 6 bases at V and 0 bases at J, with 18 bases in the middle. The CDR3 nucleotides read TGTGCCAGCAGGGGGGGTTCGAGTAGCGGCTCCTACAATGAGCAGTTCTTC. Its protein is CASRGGSSSGSYNEQFF.

CDR3: CASSIGGGSLEMAETQYF. DNA for the CDR3: TGTGCCAGTAGTATTGGTGGTGGTAGCTTGGAAATGGCGGAGACCCAGTACTTC. The chain uses TRBV19 and TRBJ2-5, with D unresolved. There are 18 residues in the CDR3. The germline CDR1 and CDR2 sequences are LNHDA and SQIVND (reference sequence). Trimming removed 3 bases from V and 5 bases from J, with 25 bases in between.

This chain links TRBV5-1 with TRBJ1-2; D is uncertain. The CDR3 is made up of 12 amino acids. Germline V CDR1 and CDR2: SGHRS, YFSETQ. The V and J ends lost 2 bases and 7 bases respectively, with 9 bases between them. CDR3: CASSFSGTGYTF. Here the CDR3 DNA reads TGCGCCAGCAGCTTCTCAGGCACTGGCTACACCTTC.

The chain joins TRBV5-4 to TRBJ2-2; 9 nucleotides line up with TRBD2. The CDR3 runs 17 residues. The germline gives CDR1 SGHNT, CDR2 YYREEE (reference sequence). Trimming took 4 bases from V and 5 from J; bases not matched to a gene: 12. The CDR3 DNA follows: TGTGCCAGCAGCCCGATGAGGTTTAGCGGGAGTACCGGGGAGCTGTTTTTT. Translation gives CASSPMRFSGSTGELFF.

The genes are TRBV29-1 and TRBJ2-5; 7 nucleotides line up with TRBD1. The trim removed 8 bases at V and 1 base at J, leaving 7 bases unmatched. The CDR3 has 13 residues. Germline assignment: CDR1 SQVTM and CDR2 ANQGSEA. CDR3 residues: CSSQGQIQETQYF. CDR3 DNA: TGCAGCTCCCAGGGACAGATCCAAGAGACCCAGTACTTC.

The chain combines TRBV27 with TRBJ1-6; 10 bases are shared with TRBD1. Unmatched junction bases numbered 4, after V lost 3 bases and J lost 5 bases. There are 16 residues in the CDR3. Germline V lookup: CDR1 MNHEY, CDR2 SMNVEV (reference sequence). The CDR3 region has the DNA TGTGCCAGCAGTTTCGATGGGACAGGGGATAATTCACCCCTCCACTTT. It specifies CASSFDGTGDNSPLHF.

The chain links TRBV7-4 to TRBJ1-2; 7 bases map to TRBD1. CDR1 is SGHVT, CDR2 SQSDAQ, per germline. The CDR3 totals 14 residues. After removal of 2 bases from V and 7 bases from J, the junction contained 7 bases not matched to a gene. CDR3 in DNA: TGTGCCAGCAGCTTACCAGGGGGGGCTAGTGGCTACACCTTC. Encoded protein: CASSLPGGASGYTF. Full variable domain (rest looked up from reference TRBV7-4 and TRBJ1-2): GAGVSQSPRYKVAKRGRDVALRCDSISGHVTLYWYRQTLGQGSEVLTYSQSDAQRDKSGRPSGRFSAERPERSVSTLKIQRTEQGDSAVYLCASSLPGGASGYTFGSGTRLTVV.

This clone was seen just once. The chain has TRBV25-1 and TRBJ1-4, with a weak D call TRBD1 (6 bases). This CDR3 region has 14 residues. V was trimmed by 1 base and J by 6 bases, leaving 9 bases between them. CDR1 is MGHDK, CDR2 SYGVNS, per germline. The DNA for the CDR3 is TGTGCCAGCAGTGAATGGGCAGGGGATGAAAAACTGTTTTTT. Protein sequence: CASSEWAGDEKLFF.

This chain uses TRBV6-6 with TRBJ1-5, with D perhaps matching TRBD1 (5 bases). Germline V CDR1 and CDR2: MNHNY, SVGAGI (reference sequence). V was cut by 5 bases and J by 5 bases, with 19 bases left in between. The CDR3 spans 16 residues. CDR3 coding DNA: TGTGCCAGCAGTCCCATGGGGGGTGGGGGGTATCAGCCCCAGCATTTT. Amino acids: CASSPMGGGGYQPQHF.

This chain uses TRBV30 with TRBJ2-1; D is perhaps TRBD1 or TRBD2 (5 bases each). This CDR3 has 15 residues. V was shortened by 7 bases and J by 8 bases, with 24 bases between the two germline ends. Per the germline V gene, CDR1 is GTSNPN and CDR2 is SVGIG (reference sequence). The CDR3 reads CASLSLDRKRDEQFF. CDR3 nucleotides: TGTGCCTCCCTATCCCTCGACAGAAAGAGGGATGAGCAGTTCTTC.

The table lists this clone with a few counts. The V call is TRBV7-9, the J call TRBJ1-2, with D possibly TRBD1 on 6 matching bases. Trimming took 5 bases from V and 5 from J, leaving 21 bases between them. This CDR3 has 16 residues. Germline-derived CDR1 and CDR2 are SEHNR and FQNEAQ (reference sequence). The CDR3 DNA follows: TGTGCCAGCAGCCCCGGGGGGACAAAAGTGGGATATGGCTACACCTTC. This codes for CASSPGGTKVGYGYTF.

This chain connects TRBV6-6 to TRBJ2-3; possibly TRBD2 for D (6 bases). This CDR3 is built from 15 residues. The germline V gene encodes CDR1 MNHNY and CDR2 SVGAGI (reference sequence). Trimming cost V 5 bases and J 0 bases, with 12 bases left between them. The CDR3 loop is CASSTPGTSTDTQYF. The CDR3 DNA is TGTGCCAGCAGTACTCCCGGGACTAGCACAGATACGCAGTATTTT.

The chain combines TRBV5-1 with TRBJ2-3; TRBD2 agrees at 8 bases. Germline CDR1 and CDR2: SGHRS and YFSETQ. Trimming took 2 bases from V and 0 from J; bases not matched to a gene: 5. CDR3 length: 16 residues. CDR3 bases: TGCGCCAGCAGCTTACGACTAGCGACTAGCACAGATACGCAGTATTTT. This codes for CASSLRLATSTDTQYF.

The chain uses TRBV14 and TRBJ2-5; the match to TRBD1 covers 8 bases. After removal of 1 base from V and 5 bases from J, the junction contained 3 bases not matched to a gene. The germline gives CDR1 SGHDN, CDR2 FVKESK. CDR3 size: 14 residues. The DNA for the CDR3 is TGTGCCAGCAGCCAAGGACAGGGGTGGGAGACCCAGTACTTC. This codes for CASSQGQGWETQYF.

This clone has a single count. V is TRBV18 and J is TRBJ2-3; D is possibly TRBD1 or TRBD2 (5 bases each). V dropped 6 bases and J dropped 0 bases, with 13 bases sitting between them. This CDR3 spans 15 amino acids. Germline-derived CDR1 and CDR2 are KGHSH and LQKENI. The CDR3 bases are TGTGCCAGCTCCCGCCGGGACGGGAGCACAGATACGCAGTATTTT. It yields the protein CASSRRDGSTDTQYF.

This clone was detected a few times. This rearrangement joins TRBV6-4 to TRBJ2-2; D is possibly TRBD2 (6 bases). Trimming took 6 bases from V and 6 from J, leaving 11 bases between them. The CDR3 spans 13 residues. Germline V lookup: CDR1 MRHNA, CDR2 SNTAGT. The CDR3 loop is CASSREYAGELFF. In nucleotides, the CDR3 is TGTGCCAGCAGCCGGGAGTATGCCGGGGAGCTGTTTTTT.

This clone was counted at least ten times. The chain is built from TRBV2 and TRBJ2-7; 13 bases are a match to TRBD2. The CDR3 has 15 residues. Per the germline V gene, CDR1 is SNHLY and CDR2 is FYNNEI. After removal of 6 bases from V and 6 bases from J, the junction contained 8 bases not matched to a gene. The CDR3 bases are TGTGCCAGCAGATTAGGACTAGCGGGAGAGGTCGAGCAGTACTTC. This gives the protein CASRLGLAGEVEQYF.

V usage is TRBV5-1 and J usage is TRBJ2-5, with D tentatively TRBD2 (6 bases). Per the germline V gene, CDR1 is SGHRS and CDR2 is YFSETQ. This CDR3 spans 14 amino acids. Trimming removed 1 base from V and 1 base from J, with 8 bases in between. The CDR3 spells CASSLSSAQETQYF. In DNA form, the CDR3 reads TGCGCCAGCAGCTTGTCTAGCGCCCAAGAGACCCAGTACTTC.

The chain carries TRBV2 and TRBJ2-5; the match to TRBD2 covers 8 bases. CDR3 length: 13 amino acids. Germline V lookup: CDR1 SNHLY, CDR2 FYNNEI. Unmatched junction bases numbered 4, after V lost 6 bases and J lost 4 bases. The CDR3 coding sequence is TGTGCCAGCAGCCGGGAGGGCCGAGAGACCCAGTACTTC. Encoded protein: CASSREGRETQYF.

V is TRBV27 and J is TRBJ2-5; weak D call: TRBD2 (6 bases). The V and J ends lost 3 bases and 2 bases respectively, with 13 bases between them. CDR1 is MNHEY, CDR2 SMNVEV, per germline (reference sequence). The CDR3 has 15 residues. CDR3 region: CASSFLVGGQETQYF. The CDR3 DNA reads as TGTGCCAGCAGTTTCCTAGTTGGGGGGCAAGAGACCCAGTACTTC.

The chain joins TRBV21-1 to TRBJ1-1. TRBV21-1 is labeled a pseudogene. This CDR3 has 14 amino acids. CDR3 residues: CASSLVDLSTEAFF. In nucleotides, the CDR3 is TGTGCCAGCAGCTTGGTGGACCTGAGCACTGAAGCTTTCTTT.